What follows are 11 T cell receptor beta chains derived from one specimen sequenced in a study of tumor-infiltrating lymphocytes in oesophageal squamous cell carcinoma. TCRdb processed the PCR reads anew with MiXCR; each CDR3 protein has one entry. Of approximately 14,000 distinct CDR3 sequences listed, about 53% are singletons. Input material: esophageal tumor tissue. These TCRs come from a male donor with esophageal squamous cell carcinoma.

This clonotype occurred many times. V and J are TRBV11-2 and TRBJ1-5; D is unresolved. The CDR3 is 13 residues long. Germline V gives CDR1 SGHAT, CDR2 FQNNGV. The V end was cut by 2 bases, the J end by 5 bases, with 7 bases between. The CDR3 is CASSLIRDQPQHF. CDR3 bases: TGTGCCAGCAGCTTAATCCGGGATCAGCCCCAGCATTTT.

The CDR3 sequence is CASSLGGQYNEQFF. The CDR3 DNA follows: TGTGCCAGCAGCTTAGGCGGGCAGTACAATGAGCAGTTCTTC. This chain connects TRBV11-3 to TRBJ2-4, with TRBD2 as a possible D gene (5 bases). The J call may be wrong; the DNA end is better matched by TRBJ2-1. The germline gives CDR1 SGHNT, CDR2 YENEEA. The CDR3 extends over 14 amino acids.

This clonotype has ten or more counts. A much larger clone differs by one base, so this may be a read error. The V call is TRBV6-1, the J call TRBJ2-3, with D possibly matching TRBD1 (5 bases). This CDR3 is built from 14 residues. Germline-derived CDR1 and CDR2 are MNHNS and SASEGT. In DNA, the CDR3 is TGTGTCACCCAAAAGGGGCAGATCACAGATACGCAGTATTTT. This codes for CVTQKGQITDTQYF.

The chain recombines TRBV7-3 with TRBJ2-2; the D gene is possibly TRBD1 (5 bases). This CDR3 comprises 13 residues. Deletions cut 5 bases from V and 6 bases from J, with 10 bases between. Germline V gene data show CDR1 as SGHTA and CDR2 as FQGTGA. The CDR3 sequence: CASSEQVAGELFF. Written as DNA, the CDR3 is TGTGCCAGCAGCGAACAGGTGGCCGGGGAGCTGTTTTTT.

The chain links TRBV11-2 to TRBJ2-3, with 15 positions matching TRBD2. The assigned J gene may be wrong: the sequence end matches TRBJ2-5 better. Germline V gene sequence: CDR1 SGHAT, CDR2 FQNNGV. The CDR3 extends over 16 amino acids. The CDR3 loop is CASSPRTSGREETQYF. The CDR3 region has the DNA TGTGCCAGCAGCCCCAGGACTAGCGGGAGGGAAGAGACCCAGTACTTC.

This clonotype was detected ten times or more. This chain joins TRBV6-1 and TRBJ2-1; perhaps TRBD2 as D (5 bases). The germline V gene encodes CDR1 MNHNS and CDR2 SASEGT. Trimming shortened V by 5 bases and J by 0 bases, and 14 bases separated the two germline ends. The CDR3 sequence is 16 residues long. CDR3 protein: CASSYSAVSSYNEQFF. The CDR3 nucleotides are TGTGCCAGCAGTTATAGCGCGGTAAGCTCCTACAATGAGCAGTTCTTC.

This clonotype was seen at least ten times. A clone one base away is much larger, so this may be a read error. The chain is built from TRBV10-2 and TRBJ2-1; D is unclear. TRBJ2-7 matches the DNA end more closely, so the J call is doubtful. This CDR3 is built from 14 residues. Germline-derived CDR1 and CDR2 are WSHSY and SAAADI. CDR3 sequence (DNA): TGCGCCAGCTCCCCGGAACTCTCCTACAATGAGCAGTACTTC. Its protein is CASSPELSYNEQYF.

This clonotype was seen just once. The chain couples TRBV7-2 to TRBJ1-4, with D perhaps matching TRBD1 (5 bases). The CDR3 extends over 16 amino acids. The V and J ends lost 5 bases and 0 bases respectively, with 13 bases between them. Per the germline V gene, CDR1 is SGHTA and CDR2 is FQGNSA. CDR3 DNA sequence: TGTGCCAGCAGCCCGGGACCGGATGCAACTAATGAAAAACTGTTTTTT. As protein: CASSPGPDATNEKLFF.

About this clonotype itself: The DNA is omitted, as the CDR3 cannot be located on it reliably, and the CDR3 follows TCRdb's listing. This rearrangement joins TRBV7-2 to TRBJ2-5; the table's D call, TRBD1, has no DNA check behind it. The CDR3 length equals 24 residues, ends included. CDR1 is SGHTA and CDR2 is FQGNSA in the germline V gene. CDR3 amino acids: CASTNQTSMYLCASIEPGYNEQFF.

V is TRBV7-6 and J is TRBJ2-5; the D gene is possibly TRBD2 (7 bases). V gave up 5 bases and J gave up 5 bases, with 21 bases separating them. Per germline, CDR1 SGHVS and CDR2 FNYEAQ. This CDR3 comprises 16 residues. CDR3 loop: CASSPPWGGPQETQYF. CDR3 in DNA: TGTGCCAGCAGCCCTCCCTGGGGGGGCCCTCAGGAGACCCAGTACTTC.

This clonotype has only a few counts. In DNA form, the CDR3 reads TGTGCCAGCAGCTTAGATGGGACAAGGAATGAGCAGTTCTTC. This translates into CASSLDGTRNEQFF. The genes are TRBV7-2 and TRBJ2-5; perhaps TRBD1 as D (6 bases). The DNA matches TRBJ2-1 better at its end, which makes the J call doubtful. The length of the CDR3 is 14 residues. Germline V gene data show CDR1 as SGHTA and CDR2 as FQGNSA.